A selection of T cell receptor beta chains follows, all from one sample in a study of Tregs in tolerant kidney transplant recipients. Profiled with immunoSEQ multiplex PCR; TCRdb holds only in-frame clones, not every one. The sample gives approximately 93,000 clones, 90% to 95% of which show up once; about 0.45% is in the top ten. The sequences come from CD4+ T cells from blood, collected before the transplant. The receptors were sampled from a human donor who received a combined kidney and bone marrow transplant. Each CDR3 is given with its conserved first and last residue. A D gene is named only where the DNA matches it firmly. A row's size may be missing; if present it is once, few, many or a size class.

j_call: TRBJ1-4; clone_size: .; d_call: .; v_call: TRBV4-1; cdr3_aa: CASSQEERGGGEKLFF; cdr3_nt: TGCGCCAGCAGCCAAGAGGAGCGGGGCGGTGGTGAAAAACTGTTTTTT
j_call: TRBJ1-5; clone_size: .; d_call: .; v_call: TRBV10-3; cdr3_aa: CVGGRNTDSNQPQHF; cdr3_nt: TGTGTAGGTGGGCGAAACACCGATAGCAATCAGCCCCAGCATTTT
j_call: TRBJ2-2; clone_size: .; d_call: .; v_call: TRBV18; cdr3_aa: CASSDRSGTGELFF; cdr3_nt: TGTGCCAGCTCAGACAGGTCTGGCACCGGGGAGCTGTTTTTT
j_call: TRBJ1-5; clone_size: .; d_call: .; v_call: TRBV6-6; cdr3_aa: CASSYNSQPQHF; cdr3_nt: TGTGCCAGCAGTTACAACAGTCAGCCCCAGCATTTT
j_call: TRBJ1-5; clone_size: once; d_call: .; v_call: TRBV6-4; cdr3_aa: CASSDSRGQPQHF; cdr3_nt: TGTGCCAGCAGTGACTCCCGGGGTCAGCCCCAGCATTTT
j_call: TRBJ2-5; clone_size: .; d_call: TRBD1; v_call: TRBV11-2; cdr3_aa: CASSLQGADQETQYF; cdr3_nt: TGTGCCAGCAGCTTACAGGGGGCAGATCAAGAGACCCAGTACTTC
j_call: TRBJ2-2; clone_size: .; d_call: TRBD1; v_call: TRBV11-3; cdr3_aa: CASSPGQGENTGELFF; cdr3_nt: TGTGCCAGCAGCCCCGGACAGGGGGAGAACACCGGGGAGCTGTTTTTT
j_call: TRBJ1-2; clone_size: .; d_call: TRBD1; v_call: TRBV5-1; cdr3_aa: CASTPNPGTGLYGYTF; cdr3_nt: TGCGCCAGCACTCCAAACCCCGGGACAGGGCTCTATGGCTACACCTTC
j_call: TRBJ2-7; clone_size: .; d_call: .; v_call: TRBV10-2; cdr3_aa: CASTQTPRYEQYF; cdr3_nt: TGCGCCAGCACTCAGACTCCCCGATACGAGCAGTACTTC
j_call: TRBJ2-1; clone_size: .; d_call: .; v_call: TRBV18; cdr3_aa: CASSPRKQDEQFF; cdr3_nt: TGTGCCAGCTCACCAAGAAAGCAGGATGAGCAGTTCTTC
j_call: TRBJ2-3; clone_size: .; d_call: TRBD2; v_call: TRBV28; cdr3_aa: CASTPTGVAGRTDTQYF; cdr3_nt: TGTGCCAGCACCCCCACTGGGGTAGCGGGGAGGACAGATACGCAGTATTTT
j_call: TRBJ1-3; clone_size: .; d_call: TRBD1; v_call: TRBV5-1; cdr3_aa: CASSLAGFGQGSGNTIYF; cdr3_nt: TGCGCCAGCAGCTTGGCGGGGTTCGGACAGGGCTCTGGAAACACCATATATTTT
j_call: TRBJ2-3; clone_size: .; d_call: TRBD2; v_call: TRBV2; cdr3_aa: CASSEGSSGRTDTQYF; cdr3_nt: TGTGCCAGCAGTGAAGGGTCTAGCGGTCGCACAGATACGCAGTATTTT
j_call: TRBJ2-1; clone_size: .; d_call: TRBD1; v_call: TRBV2; cdr3_aa: CASRRQGNEQFF; cdr3_nt: TGTGCCAGCAGGCGACAGGGTAATGAGCAGTTCTTC
j_call: TRBJ2-1; clone_size: .; d_call: TRBD2; v_call: TRBV7-3; cdr3_aa: CASATGGLFTGSDNEQFF; cdr3_nt: TGTGCCAGCGCTACGGGGGGATTGTTCACCGGATCCGACAATGAGCAGTTCTTC
j_call: TRBJ1-2; clone_size: .; d_call: TRBD1; v_call: TRBV15; cdr3_aa: CATSSDGQGDGYTF; cdr3_nt: TGTGCCACCAGCAGCGACGGACAGGGGGATGGCTACACCTTC
j_call: TRBJ2-7; clone_size: .; d_call: .; v_call: TRBV7-2; cdr3_aa: CASSLDPGGEQYF; cdr3_nt: TGTGCCAGCAGCTTAGACCCAGGAGGCGAGCAGTACTTC
j_call: TRBJ1-1; clone_size: once; d_call: TRBD1; v_call: TRBV4-2; cdr3_aa: CASSQDGMRDSPFF; cdr3_nt: TGTGCCAGCAGCCAAGATGGGATGAGGGACAGCCCTTTTTTT
j_call: TRBJ2-3; clone_size: .; d_call: TRBD1; v_call: TRBV7-9; cdr3_aa: CASSPGQGSTDTQYF; cdr3_nt: TGTGCCAGCAGCCCGGGACAGGGTAGCACAGATACGCAGTATTTT
j_call: TRBJ1-2; clone_size: .; d_call: TRBD1; v_call: TRBV9; cdr3_aa: CASSAGQANYGYTF; cdr3_nt: TGTGCCAGCAGCGCGGGACAGGCGAACTATGGCTACACCTTC
j_call: TRBJ2-7; clone_size: .; d_call: TRBD1; v_call: TRBV28; cdr3_aa: CASSFPFRDRGYEQYF; cdr3_nt: TGTGCCAGCAGTTTTCCATTCCGGGACAGGGGCTACGAGCAGTACTTC
j_call: TRBJ1-1; clone_size: .; d_call: .; v_call: TRBV7-9; cdr3_aa: CASSPPGTSNTEAFF; cdr3_nt: TGTGCCAGCAGCCCACCCGGGACTTCGAACACTGAAGCTTTCTTT